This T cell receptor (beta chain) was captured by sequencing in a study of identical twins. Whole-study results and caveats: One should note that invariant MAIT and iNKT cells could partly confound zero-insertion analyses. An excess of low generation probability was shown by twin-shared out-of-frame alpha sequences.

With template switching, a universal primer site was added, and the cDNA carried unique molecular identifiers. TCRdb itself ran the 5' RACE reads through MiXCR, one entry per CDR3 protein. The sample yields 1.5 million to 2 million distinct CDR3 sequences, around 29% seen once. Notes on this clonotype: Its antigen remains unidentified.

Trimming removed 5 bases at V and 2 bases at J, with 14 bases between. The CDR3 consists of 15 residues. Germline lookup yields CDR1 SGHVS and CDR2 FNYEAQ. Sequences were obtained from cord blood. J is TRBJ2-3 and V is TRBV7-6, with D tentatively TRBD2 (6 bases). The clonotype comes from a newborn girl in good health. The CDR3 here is CASSPGLGNTDTQYF. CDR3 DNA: TGTGCCAGCAGCCCGGGACTGGGTAACACAGATACGCAGTATTTT. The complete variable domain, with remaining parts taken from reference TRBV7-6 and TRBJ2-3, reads GAGVSQSPRYKVTKRGQDVALRCDPISGHVSLYWYRQALGQGPEFLTYFNYEAQQDKSGLPNDRFSAERPEGSISTLTIQRTEQRDSAMYRCASSPGLGNTDTQYFGPGTRLTVL.